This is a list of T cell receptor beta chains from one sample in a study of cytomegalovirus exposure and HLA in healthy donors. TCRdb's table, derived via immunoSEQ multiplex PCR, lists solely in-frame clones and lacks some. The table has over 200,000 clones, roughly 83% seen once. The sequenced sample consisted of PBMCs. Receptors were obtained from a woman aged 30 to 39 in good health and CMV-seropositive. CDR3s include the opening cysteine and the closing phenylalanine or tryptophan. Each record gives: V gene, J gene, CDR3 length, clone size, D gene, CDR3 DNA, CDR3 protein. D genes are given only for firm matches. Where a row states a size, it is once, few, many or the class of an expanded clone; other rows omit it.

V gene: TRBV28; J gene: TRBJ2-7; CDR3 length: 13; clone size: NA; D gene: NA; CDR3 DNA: TGTGCCAGCAGGGTAGAGAGCTCCTACGAGCAGTACTTC; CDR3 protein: CASRVESSYEQYF
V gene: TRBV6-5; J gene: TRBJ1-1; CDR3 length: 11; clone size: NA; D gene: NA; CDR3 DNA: TGTGCCAGCAGTGAAATGGGTGAAGCTTTCTTT; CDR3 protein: CASSEMGEAFF
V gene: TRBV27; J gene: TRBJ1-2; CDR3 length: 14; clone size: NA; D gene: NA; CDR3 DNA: TGTGCCAGCAGTTTAGTCGGAGCGGGCTATGGCTACACCTTC; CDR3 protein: CASSLVGAGYGYTF
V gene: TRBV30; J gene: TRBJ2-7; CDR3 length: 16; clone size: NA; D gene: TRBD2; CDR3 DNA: TGTGCCTGGAAGAGGGGACTAGCGGGAGCCGTTTACGAGCAGTACTTC; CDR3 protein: CAWKRGLAGAVYEQYF
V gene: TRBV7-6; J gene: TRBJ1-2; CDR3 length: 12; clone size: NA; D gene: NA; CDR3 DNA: TGTGCCAGCAGCTCAGGGCTCGATGGCTACACCTTC; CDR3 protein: CASSSGLDGYTF
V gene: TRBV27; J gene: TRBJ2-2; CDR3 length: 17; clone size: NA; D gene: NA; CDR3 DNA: NA; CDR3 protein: CASSKPDRGRRAGELFF
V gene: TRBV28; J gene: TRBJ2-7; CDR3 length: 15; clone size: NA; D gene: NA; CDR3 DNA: TGTGCCAGCAGTCCCCTTCTAACCACCTCCTACGAGCAGTACTTC; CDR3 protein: CASSPLLTTSYEQYF
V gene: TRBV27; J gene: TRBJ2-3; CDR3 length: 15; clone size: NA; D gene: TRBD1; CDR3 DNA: TGTGCCAGCAGTTTAAATGGACAGGGGGCAGATACGCAGTATTTT; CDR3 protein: CASSLNGQGADTQYF
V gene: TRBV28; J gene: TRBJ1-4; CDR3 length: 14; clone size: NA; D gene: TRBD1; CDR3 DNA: TGTGCCAGCAGTCCGGGACAGGGTAGTGAAAAACTGTTTTTT; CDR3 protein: CASSPGQGSEKLFF
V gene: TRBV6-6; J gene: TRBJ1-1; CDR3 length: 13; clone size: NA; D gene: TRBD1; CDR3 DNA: TGTGCCAGTATTAGACAGGGAAACACTGAAGCTTTCTTT; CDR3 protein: CASIRQGNTEAFF
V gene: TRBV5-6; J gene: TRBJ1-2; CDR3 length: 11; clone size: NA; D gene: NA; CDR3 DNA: TGTGCCAGCAGCTTGGGGTATGGCTACACCTTC; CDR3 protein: CASSLGYGYTF
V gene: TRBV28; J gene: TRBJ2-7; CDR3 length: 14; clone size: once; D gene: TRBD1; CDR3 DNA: TGTGCCAGCAGGACAGGGCTACTCTCCTACGAGCAGTACTTC; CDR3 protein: CASRTGLLSYEQYF
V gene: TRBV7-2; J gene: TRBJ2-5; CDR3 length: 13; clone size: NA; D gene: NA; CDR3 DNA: TGTGCCAGCAGCTTATCCTGGGAAGAGACCCAGTACTTC; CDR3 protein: CASSLSWEETQYF
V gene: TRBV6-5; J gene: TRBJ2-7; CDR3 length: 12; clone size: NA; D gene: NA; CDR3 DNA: TGTGCCAGCAGTGCGGCGGTTGGCGAGCAGTACTTC; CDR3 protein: CASSAAVGEQYF
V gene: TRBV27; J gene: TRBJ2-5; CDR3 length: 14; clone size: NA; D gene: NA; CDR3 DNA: TGTGCCAGCAGTCCCAACGAATCCGGGGTGTCCCAGTACTTC; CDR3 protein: CASSPNESGVSQYF
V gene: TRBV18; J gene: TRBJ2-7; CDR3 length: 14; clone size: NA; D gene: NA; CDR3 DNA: TGTGCCAGCTCACCACTGGCTAATACCTACGAGCAGTACTTC; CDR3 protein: CASSPLANTYEQYF
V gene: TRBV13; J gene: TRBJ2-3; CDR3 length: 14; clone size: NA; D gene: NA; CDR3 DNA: TGTGCCAGCAGCTTTACGGACTTCACAGATACGCAGTATTTT; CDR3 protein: CASSFTDFTDTQYF
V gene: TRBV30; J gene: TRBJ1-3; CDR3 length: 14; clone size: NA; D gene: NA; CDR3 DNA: TGTGCCTGGAGTGTAATGTTTTTAGGAAACACCATATATTTT; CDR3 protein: CAWSVMFLGNTIYF
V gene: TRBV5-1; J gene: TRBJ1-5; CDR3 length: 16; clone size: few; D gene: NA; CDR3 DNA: TGCGCCAGCAGCTTGTTACCCGGGAGTGGGAATCAGCCCCAGCATTTT; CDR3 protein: CASSLLPGSGNQPQHF
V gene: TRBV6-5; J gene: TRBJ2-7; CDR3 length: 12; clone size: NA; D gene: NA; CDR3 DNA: TGTGCCAGCAGTCCTAGCGACTACGAGCAGTACTTC; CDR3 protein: CASSPSDYEQYF
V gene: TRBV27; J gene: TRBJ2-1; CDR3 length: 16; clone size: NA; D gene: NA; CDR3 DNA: TGTGCCAGCAGTCCCGTCGCCAGCGAGAGGTACAATGAGCAGTTCTTC; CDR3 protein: CASSPVASERYNEQFF
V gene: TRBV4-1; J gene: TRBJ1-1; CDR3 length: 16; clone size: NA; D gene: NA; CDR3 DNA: TGCGCCAGCAGCCAAGATCGGAACAGGAGGAACACTGAAGCTTTCTTT; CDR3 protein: CASSQDRNRRNTEAFF
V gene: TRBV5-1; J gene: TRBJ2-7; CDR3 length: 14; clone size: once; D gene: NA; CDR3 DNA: TGCGCCAGCAGCTGGTCCAGTACCTACGTTGAGCAGTACTTC; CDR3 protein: CASSWSSTYVEQYF
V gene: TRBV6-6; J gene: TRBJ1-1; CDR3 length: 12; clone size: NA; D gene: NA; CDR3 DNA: TGTGCCAGCAGTTACGCAGTCAAGGAAGCTTTCTTT; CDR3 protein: CASSYAVKEAFF
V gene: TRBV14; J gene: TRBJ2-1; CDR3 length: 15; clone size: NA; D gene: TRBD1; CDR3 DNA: TGTGCCAGCAGCCATTGGGACAGGGGATACGATGAGCAGTTCTTC; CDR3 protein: CASSHWDRGYDEQFF
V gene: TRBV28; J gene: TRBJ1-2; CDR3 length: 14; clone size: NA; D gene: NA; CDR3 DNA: TGTGCCAGCAGTTTATCGGCGTCCCGCTATGGCTACACCTTC; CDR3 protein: CASSLSASRYGYTF
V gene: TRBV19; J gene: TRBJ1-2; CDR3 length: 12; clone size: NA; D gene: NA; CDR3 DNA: TGTGCCAGTAGTATGATGGAAAGGGGCTACACCTTC; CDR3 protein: CASSMMERGYTF
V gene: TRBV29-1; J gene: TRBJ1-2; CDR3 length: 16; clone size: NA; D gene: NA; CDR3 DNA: TGCAGCGTTGAGATCCCCCGGCAGGGAGGTGGCTATGGCTACACCTTC; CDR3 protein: CSVEIPRQGGGYGYTF
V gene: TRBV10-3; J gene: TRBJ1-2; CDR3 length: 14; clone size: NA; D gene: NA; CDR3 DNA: TGTGCCATCAGTGACGGCAGTTCTAACTATGGCTACACCTTC; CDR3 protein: CAISDGSSNYGYTF
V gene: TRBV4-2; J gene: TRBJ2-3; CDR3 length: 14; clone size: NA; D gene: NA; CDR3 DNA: TGTGCCAGCAGCCAAGTGACTAGCACAGATACGCAGTATTTT; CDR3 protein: CASSQVTSTDTQYF